This TCR beta chain was documented in a study of blood T cell repertoires in COVID-19. V lost 7 bases, J lost 0 bases, and 8 bases stayed unmatched. The germline V gene encodes CDR1 SNHLY and CDR2 FYNNEI. CDR3 length equals 16 residues. Study processing details: Reference gene primer amplification yielded estimated nucleated cell counts. Assay: immunoSEQ multiplex PCR; the TCRdb copy retains only in-frame clones and omits some. From that table come the V and J calls and clone size; the DNA was used to work out D and trimming. Found here are over 200,000 clones, 87% of them singletons; the top ten hold approximately 12%.

The V call is TRBV2, the J call TRBJ1-3; TRBD1 matches at 8 bases. Sequenced input: peripheral blood. The receptor was isolated from a woman under 30 who had recovered from COVID-19. The CDR3: CASNRQGSLSGNTIYF. The CDR3 DNA follows: TGTGCCAGCAACCGACAGGGGAGCCTCTCTGGAAACACCATATATTTT. Complete variable domain (other parts from reference TRBV2 and TRBJ1-3): EPEVTQTPSHQVTQMGQEVILRCVPISNHLYFYWYRQILGQKVEFLVSFYNNEISEKSEIFDDQFSVERPDGSNFTLKIRSTKLEDSAMYFCASNRQGSLSGNTIYFGEGSWLTVV.